This T cell receptor beta chain was documented in a study of T-cell reconstitution after alpha-beta-depleted transplantation in children. The V and J ends lost 7 bases and 2 bases, in that order; junction bases with no gene match: 9. CDR1 and CDR2 from the germline V gene are DFQATT and SNEGSKA (reference sequence). The CDR3 loop spans 14 amino acids. Unique molecular identifiers were used in preparing the TCRbeta library. From the PCR reads, TCRdb called clonotypes with MiXCR, one entry per CDR3 protein. The sample shows about 610,000 distinct CDR3 sequences, roughly a tenth of them seen only once. The V call is TRBV20-1, the J call TRBJ2-3, with 7 bases identical to TRBD2. The sample in question was PBMCs from the stem cell graft donor, obtained from the stem cell graft. This clonotype was obtained from a human donor who donated a stem cell graft to a child with acute myeloid leukemia. DNA for the CDR3: TGCAGTGTAACAAAGCGGGATCCCACAGATACGCAGTATTTT. This codes for CSVTKRDPTDTQYF.